What follows are 26 T cell receptor beta chains derived from one specimen sequenced in a study of T cells in Graves' hyperthyroidism and ophthalmopathy. Authors of the study amplified TCR beta CDR3 regions from RNA transcripts. The study used the HTBI primer set for a first-round RT-PCR of the TCR CDR3. TCRdb passed the multiplex PCR reads through MiXCR, listing each CDR3 protein once. Altogether around 520,000 distinct CDR3 sequences are present, about 15% being singletons, with the ten largest covering 15% to 20%. The specimen sequenced was blood. These receptors originate from a woman between 18 and 30 years old with Graves' hyperthyroidism.

This clonotype was detected ten times or more. The chain uses TRBV27 and TRBJ1-2, with D possibly being TRBD1 (6 bases). Trimming pared 6 bases from V and 8 bases from J, leaving 22 bases between. CDR3 length: 15 amino acids. Germline CDR1 MNHEY, CDR2 SMNVEV (reference sequence). This chain's CDR3 is CASSQSNYRDGGYTF. CDR3 coding DNA: TGTGCCAGCAGCCAATCCAATTACAGGGATGGGGGCTACACCTTC.

This clonotype showed up many times. This chain links TRBV12-3 or TRBV12-4 with TRBJ2-5; D may be TRBD2 (5 bases). This CDR3 spans 16 amino acids. V gave up 1 base and J gave up 5 bases, with 17 bases separating them. The CDR3 DNA sequence: TGTGCCAGCAGTTTAGGGGCCCACCGCTCGGGGGAGACCCAGTACTTC. It translates to CASSLGAHRSGETQYF.

This clonotype showed up just a few times. The chain combines TRBV20-1 with TRBJ2-3; perhaps TRBD2 as D (7 bases). In germline, CDR1 is DFQATT, CDR2 SNEGSKA (reference sequence). The CDR3 length is 17 residues. The germline V and J ends were trimmed by 1 base and 5 bases, with 22 bases remaining between them. The CDR3, as DNA: TGCAGTGCTAGAGTCCCCTATCCTAGCGGAGGGGGAGATACGCAGTATTTT. As protein: CSARVPYPSGGGDTQYF.

This clonotype was seen only a few times. This chain connects TRBV7-9 to TRBJ2-2; 7 nucleotides agree with TRBD1. The CDR3 is made up of 16 amino acids. Germline values: CDR1 SEHNR, CDR2 FQNEAQ (reference sequence). The trim removed 5 bases at V and 1 base at J, leaving 7 bases unmatched. CDR3 DNA sequence: TGTGCCAGCAGCCACCCGGGACAGCGGAACACCGGGGAGCTGTTTTTT. Protein: CASSHPGQRNTGELFF.

There are many counts of this clonotype. The gene calls are TRBV6-1 and TRBJ1-2, with D hard to call. CDR3 length equals 9 residues. Deletions cut 10 bases from V and 8 bases from J, with 8 bases between. In germline, CDR1 is MNHNS, CDR2 SASEGT. This CDR3 is CATSGGYTF. The CDR3 coding sequence is TGTGCCACTTCAGGCGGCTACACCTTC.

The sample holds many counts of this clonotype. V gene TRBV5-1 combines with J gene TRBJ2-7; TRBD1 matches at 8 bases. CDR3 length: 13 amino acids. The trim removed 5 bases at V and 5 bases at J, leaving 6 bases unmatched. Germline CDR1 SGHRS, CDR2 YFSETQ. The CDR3 coding sequence is TGCGCCAGCAGATTGAACAGGGGGGACGAGCAGTACGTC. It codes for CASRLNRGDEQYV.

CDR3 region: CATQVGGGGPRTDTQYF. The CDR3 DNA reads TGTGCCACCCAAGTAGGAGGGGGAGGGCCTCGCACAGATACGCAGTATTTT. This chain uses TRBV28 with TRBJ2-3, with D possibly TRBD2 on 7 matching bases. CDR1 is MDHEN and CDR2 is SYDVKM in the germline V gene. CDR3 length: 17 residues. V dropped 10 bases and J dropped 1 base, with 24 bases sitting between them.

This clonotype was counted once. Here the CDR3 reads CASSSQGRLGQPQHF. DNA for the CDR3: TGTGCCAGCAGCTCACAGGGTCGGTTAGGTCAGCCCCAGCATTTT. This rearrangement joins TRBV3-1 to TRBJ1-5, with a possible D match to TRBD1 (6 bases). The CDR3 loop spans 15 amino acids. Trimming removed 5 bases at V and 6 bases at J, with 17 bases between. Germline V gene lookup returns CDR1 LGHDT and CDR2 YNNKEL (reference sequence).

The rearrangement links TRBV5-1 to TRBJ1-1; the D is unclear. This CDR3 comprises 13 residues. Germline V gene data show CDR1 as SGHRS and CDR2 as YFSETQ. V lost 0 bases to trimming and J lost 6 bases, with 9 bases between them. Written as DNA, the CDR3 is TGCGCCAGCAGCTTGGTGGGGTCGCCTGAAGCTTTCTTT. Translated, it gives CASSLVGSPEAFF.

The rearrangement uses TRBV6-1 and TRBJ2-7, with a possible D match to TRBD1 (5 bases). CDR3 length: 12 amino acids. Germline-derived CDR1 and CDR2 are MNHNS and SASEGT. The V end was cut by 8 bases, the J end by 5 bases, with 13 bases between. DNA of the CDR3: TGTGCCAGCCTTGACAGTGTAAACGAGCAGTACGTC. Translation gives CASLDSVNEQYV.

This chain connects TRBV20-1 to TRBJ2-7, with TRBD2 matching 8 bases. This CDR3 has 16 amino acids. Germline loops: CDR1 DFQATT, CDR2 SNEGSKA (reference sequence). With V trimmed by 0 bases and J by 6 bases, 13 bases remained unmatched. The CDR3 DNA follows: TGCAGTGCTAGAGAATGGGGGCGGGAGGCTCTGGGCGAGCAGTACTTC. Protein: CSAREWGREALGEQYF.

This clonotype has a count of ten or more. The chain recombines TRBV12-3 or TRBV12-4 with TRBJ2-1; D is uncertain. The V end lost 5 bases, the J end lost 15 bases, and 14 bases lay between the germline ends. The CDR3 spans 11 residues. The DNA for the CDR3 is TGTGCCAGCAGTCTTAGCTCTCCGGCGTTCTTC. It specifies CASSLSSPAFF.

This clonotype was observed a few times. The V gene is TRBV10-3, the J gene TRBJ2-5, with D hard to call. The CDR3 spans 12 residues. Per germline, CDR1 ENHRY and CDR2 SYGVKD. The ends were cut back, 5 bases at V and 0 bases at J, with 4 bases in the middle. This CDR3 reads CAISTDQETQYF. CDR3 in DNA: TGTGCCATCAGTACGGACCAAGAGACCCAGTACTTC.

This clonotype is a singleton in its sample. The J gene is TRBJ2-5, the V gene TRBV10-2, with D maybe TRBD2 (6 bases). Trimming took 2 bases from V and 4 from J, leaving 8 bases between them. The CDR3 consists of 13 residues. CDR1 and CDR2 (germline): WSHSY, SAAADI. The CDR3 spells CASSERETETQYF. The CDR3 DNA is TGCGCCAGCAGTGAGCGGGAGACAGAGACCCAGTACTTC.

This clonotype has only a few counts. The chain joins TRBV24-1 to TRBJ1-1; D is uncertain. Germline CDR1 is KGHDR and CDR2 is SFDVKD. This CDR3 contains 11 residues. Trimming took 7 bases from V and 1 from J, leaving 3 bases between them. The CDR3 coding sequence is TGTGCCACCAGACAGAACACTGAAGCTTTCTTT. The encoded protein is CATRQNTEAFF.

In its sample, this clonotype was seen a few times. V usage is TRBV7-8 and J usage is TRBJ1-2; D remains ambiguous. The germline V gene has CDR1 SGHVS and CDR2 FQNEAQ. V lost 1 base and J 5 bases, leaving 8 bases between the germline ends. This CDR3 spans 13 amino acids. CDR3 nucleotides: TGTGCCAGCAGCTTAGGACCTCAATATGGCTACACCTTC. It encodes CASSLGPQYGYTF.

This clonotype appeared many times. The gene calls are TRBV20-1 and TRBJ2-1, with a possible D match to TRBD2 (6 bases). The CDR3 has 16 amino acids. Germline loops: CDR1 DFQATT, CDR2 SNEGSKA (reference sequence). Trimming pared 5 bases from V and 1 base from J, leaving 18 bases between. The CDR3 DNA follows: TGCAGTGCTCAGCAATGGAGGGCGGGATCCTACAATGAGCAGTTCTTC. Its translation is CSAQQWRAGSYNEQFF.

This clonotype was counted many times. The rearrangement uses TRBV3-1 and TRBJ2-5; D assignment may be TRBD1 or TRBD2 (5 bases each). The CDR3 length is 15 residues. Trimming cost V 6 bases and J 5 bases, with 19 bases left between them. Germline V gene sequence: CDR1 LGHDT, CDR2 YNNKEL (reference sequence). Written as DNA, the CDR3 is TGTGCCAGCAGGGCTCGGGGACGGGTTATCGAGACCCAGTACTTC. It specifies CASRARGRVIETQYF.

This clonotype was counted many times. V gene TRBV20-1 combines with J gene TRBJ2-7; 8 bases agree with TRBD1. Germline values: CDR1 DFQATT, CDR2 SNEGSKA (reference sequence). CDR3 length equals 12 residues. J was trimmed by 2 bases and V by 6 bases; bases with no gene match: 3. DNA for the CDR3: TGCAGTGCCGGACAGGGAACCTACGAGCAGTACGTC. Translated: CSAGQGTYEQYV.

This clonotype has ten or more counts. A much larger clone sits a single nucleotide away, making a read error possible. This chain connects TRBV12-3 or TRBV12-4 to TRBJ2-3; 13 bases align to TRBD2. Trimming took 6 bases from V and 4 from J; bases not matched to a gene: 4. The CDR3 extends over 15 amino acids. The CDR3 spells CASSRTSGSPDTQYF. The CDR3 DNA is TGTGCCAGCAGCCGGACTAGCGGGAGCCCAGATACGCAGTATTTT.

Many counts were recorded for this clonotype. The rearrangement uses TRBV18 and TRBJ2-1, with 8 bases matching TRBD2. V dropped 3 bases and J dropped 7; count of bases not matched to a gene: 2. This CDR3 spans 13 amino acids. Germline V CDR1 and CDR2: KGHSH, LQKENI. In DNA, the CDR3 is TGTGCCAGCTCACCGGCGGGAGGTAATGAGCAGTTCTTC. It is translated as CASSPAGGNEQFF. Combining the CDR3 with reference TRBV18 and TRBJ2-1 gives the whole variable domain NAGVMQNPRHLVRRRGQEARLRCSPMKGHSHVYWYRQLPEEGLKFMVYLQKENIIDESGMPKERFSAEFPKEGPSILRIQQVVRGDSAAYFCASSPAGGNEQFFGPGTRLTVL.

In its sample, this clonotype was seen many times. The rearrangement uses TRBV3-1 and TRBJ2-7; 9 positions match TRBD2. Germline trimming cut 4 bases from V and 7 bases from J; bases unmatched to any gene: 11. CDR1 is LGHDT and CDR2 is YNNKEL in the germline V gene (reference sequence). The CDR3 totals 15 residues. The DNA of the CDR3 is TGTGCCAGCAGCCTCTTAGCGGGAGATGAAGGTGAGCAGTACGTC. Amino acid sequence: CASSLLAGDEGEQYV.

The genes are TRBV13 and TRBJ1-1, with 7 positions matching TRBD1. CDR1 is PRHDT and CDR2 is FYEKMQ in the germline V gene (reference sequence). CDR3 size: 14 residues. The V gene end was trimmed by 2 bases and the J gene end by 4 bases; junction bases not matched to a gene: 4. In DNA, the CDR3 is TGTGCCAGCAGCTTAAGGGGGCAGATCACTGAAGCTTTCTTT. Protein sequence: CASSLRGQITEAFF.

At least ten counts were recorded for this clonotype. The gene calls are TRBV27 and TRBJ2-5; 13 bases agree with TRBD2. CDR3 length: 16 amino acids. Looked up from germline, CDR1 is MNHEY and CDR2 is SMNVEV (reference sequence). V shed 5 bases, J shed 5 bases, and the junction held 8 bases outside the gene matches. CDR3 nucleotide sequence: TGTGCCAGCAGTCCCACTAGCGGGAGGGCCGGGGAGACCCAGTACTTC. It codes for CASSPTSGRAGETQYF.

This clonotype came up many times. The V call is TRBV7-2, the J call TRBJ2-1; D call uncertain. The V gene's germline CDR1 is SGHTA and CDR2 FQGNSA. The CDR3 contains 14 residues. Trimming shortened V by 1 base and J by 10 bases, and 14 bases separated the two germline ends. This CDR3 reads CASSLEPLNGEQFF. CDR3 DNA sequence: TGTGCCAGCAGCTTAGAGCCCCTTAATGGGGAGCAGTTCTTC.

This clonotype has just a few counts. The chain uses TRBV24-1 and TRBJ2-3; either TRBD1 or TRBD2 may supply D (5 bases each). Germline V gives CDR1 KGHDR, CDR2 SFDVKD. Trimming took 4 bases from V and 6 from J, leaving 19 bases between them. The CDR3 is 16 amino acids. DNA for the CDR3: TGTGCCACCAGTGACCCTACGCAGGGAGAGGGGGATACGCAGTATTTT. The encoded protein is CATSDPTQGEGDTQYF.